These T cell receptor beta chains were read from a single sample in a study of blood T cell repertoires in COVID-19. Sequencing was performed with immunoSEQ multiplex PCR; in TCRdb, only in-frame clones are kept and a portion is missing. This sample has 150,000 to 200,000 clones, with more than 75% found just once. Sequences were obtained from peripheral blood. The receptors were sampled from a man aged 45-65 years who had recovered from COVID-19. The CDR3 runs from the conserved cysteine through the conserved F or W. The order of the fields is V gene, J gene, clone size, D gene, CDR3 protein, CDR3 DNA. A D gene is named only where the DNA matches it firmly. Size is omitted from some rows. Given values are once, few, many or a class for expanded clones.

>TRBV6-5|TRBJ1-2|NA|NA
CASSYLAGVEGYTF
TGTGCCAGCAGTTACTTAGCAGGGGTCGAGGGCTACACCTTC
>TRBV11-2|TRBJ1-2|NA|NA
CASSRTEHYGYTF
TGTGCCAGCAGCCGGACAGAGCACTATGGCTACACCTTC
>TRBV27|TRBJ1-6|NA|TRBD1
CASRPQDRGINSPLHF
TGTGCCAGCAGGCCCCAAGACAGGGGGATTAATTCACCCCTCCACTTT
>TRBV9|TRBJ2-5|NA|TRBD1
CASSPRDRGRLGETQYF
TGTGCCAGCAGCCCACGGGACAGGGGGCGATTAGGAGAGACCCAGTACTTC
>TRBV2|TRBJ2-5|NA|NA
CASSEALEGTQYF
TGTGCCAGCAGTGAGGCCCTAGAAGGGACCCAGTACTTC
>TRBV3-1/TRBV3-2|TRBJ2-5|NA|NA
CASSQPLAGQETQYF
TGTGCCAGCAGCCAACCGCTAGCAGGACAAGAGACCCAGTACTTC
>TRBV6-6|TRBJ2-3|once|NA
CASSPGDTQYF
TGTGCCAGCAGTCCGGGAGATACGCAGTATTTT
>TRBV6-2/TRBV6-3|TRBJ2-5|NA|NA
CASSFLAGVSGTQYF
TGTGCCAGCAGTTTTCTAGCCGGGGTGTCAGGGACCCAGTACTTC
>TRBV9|TRBJ1-1|NA|NA
CASRATLSFGTEAFF
TGTGCCAGCAGAGCAACTCTCTCTTTCGGGACTGAAGCTTTCTTT
>TRBV7-2|TRBJ2-5|NA|NA
CASSLEGGSRETQYF
TGTGCCAGCAGCTTAGAGGGTGGGAGCCGAGAGACCCAGTACTTC
>TRBV30|TRBJ1-2|NA|NA
CATLARGNYGYTF
TGTGCCACCCTAGCCCGGGGGAACTATGGCTACACCTTC
>TRBV5-1|TRBJ1-1|NA|TRBD1
CASRMGQPHTEAFF
TGCGCCAGCAGGATGGGACAGCCACACACTGAAGCTTTCTTT
>TRBV6-6|TRBJ1-2|NA|TRBD1
CASSLLRTGGRGDYGYTF
TGTGCCAGCAGTCTCTTGAGGACAGGGGGCCGAGGGGACTATGGCTACACCTTC
>TRBV18|TRBJ2-1|NA|NA
CASSPSRTRSYNEQFF
TGTGCCAGCTCACCATCCAGAACCCGCTCCTACAATGAGCAGTTCTTC
>TRBV28|TRBJ1-4|NA|NA
CASSLAATNEKLFF
TGTGCCAGCAGTTTGGCTGCAACTAATGAAAAACTGTTTTTT
>TRBV14|TRBJ2-7|few|TRBD1
CASSLGQGSEQYF
TGTGCCAGCAGCCTGGGACAGGGGTCCGAGCAGTACTTC
>TRBV7-7|TRBJ1-3|NA|NA
CASSPAPSHQGGNTIYF
TGTGCCAGCAGTCCCGCCCCTTCCCACCAGGGGGGAAACACCATATATTTT
>TRBV27|TRBJ2-7|NA|NA
CASSLVQRGEQYF
TGTGCCAGCAGTTTAGTGCAGCGAGGGGAGCAGTACTTC
>TRBV12-3/TRBV12-4|TRBJ1-2|once|NA
CASSPPGDYGYTF
TGTGCCAGCAGTCCCCCAGGTGACTATGGCTACACCTTC
>TRBV7-3|TRBJ1-5|NA|NA
CASSLSGDSNQPQHF
TGTGCCAGCAGCTTATCAGGGGATAGTAATCAGCCCCAGCATTTT
>TRBV2|TRBJ2-3|NA|NA
CASIRIESTDTQYF
TGTGCCAGCATCCGTATAGAAAGCACAGATACGCAGTATTTT
>TRBV7-9|TRBJ2-5|NA|TRBD1
CASSSRTGETQYF
TGTGCCAGCAGTTCGAGGACAGGAGAGACCCAGTACTTC
>TRBV3-1/TRBV3-2|TRBJ2-3|few|NA
CASSQDYGGLGTDTQYF
TGTGCCAGCAGCCAAGATTACGGGGGGCTCGGCACAGATACGCAGTATTTT
>TRBV6-2/TRBV6-3|TRBJ1-2|few|NA
CASSLLGANYGYTF
TGTGCCAGCAGTTTGTTGGGAGCTAACTATGGCTACACCTTC
>TRBV9|TRBJ1-2|NA|NA
CASSVPGYKGYTF
TGTGCCAGCAGCGTCCCCGGGTATAAGGGCTACACCTTC
>TRBV10-2|TRBJ2-7|NA|TRBD1
CASSESQDRDYEQYF
TGCGCCAGCAGTGAGTCTCAGGACAGGGACTACGAGCAGTACTTC